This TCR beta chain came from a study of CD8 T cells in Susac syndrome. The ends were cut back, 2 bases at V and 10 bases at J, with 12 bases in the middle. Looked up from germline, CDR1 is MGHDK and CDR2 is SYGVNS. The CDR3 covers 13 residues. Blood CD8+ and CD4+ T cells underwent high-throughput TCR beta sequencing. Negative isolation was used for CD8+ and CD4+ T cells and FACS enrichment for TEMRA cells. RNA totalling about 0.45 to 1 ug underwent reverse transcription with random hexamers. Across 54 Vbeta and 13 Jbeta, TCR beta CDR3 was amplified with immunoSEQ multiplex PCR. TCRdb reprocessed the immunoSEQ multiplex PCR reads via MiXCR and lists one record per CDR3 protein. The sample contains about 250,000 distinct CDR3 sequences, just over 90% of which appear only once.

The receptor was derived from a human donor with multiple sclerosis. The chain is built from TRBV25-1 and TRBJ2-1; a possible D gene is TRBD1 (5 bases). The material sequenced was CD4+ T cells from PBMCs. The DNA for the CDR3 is TGTGCCAGCAGTGAACAGGGCCGGTACGAGCAGTTCTTC. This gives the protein CASSEQGRYEQFF.